This T cell receptor (beta chain) emerged from a study of T-cell reconstitution after alpha-beta-depleted transplantation in children. The study, taken as a whole, reports: In patients about two months after transplant, alpha-beta T cells reportedly arose from several hundred expanded graft clones.

Germline V gives CDR1 SNHLY, CDR2 FYNNEI. This CDR3 spans 17 amino acids. V gave up 3 bases and J gave up 6 bases, with 21 bases separating them. This clonotype occurred a few times. Its target is unknown. Unique molecular identifiers were used to barcode this TCRbeta library. TCRdb reanalysed the PCR reads using MiXCR and keeps one entry per CDR3 protein. The sample has about 70,000 distinct CDR3 sequences; approximately 10% are singletons. This rearrangement joins TRBV2 to TRBJ2-1, with TRBD2 as a possible D gene (6 bases). The source was PBMCs, collected before TCRalphabeta/CD19-depleted stem cell transplant. The TCR comes from a boy between 10 and 17 years old with acute myeloid leukemia, due to receive a stem cell transplant. DNA of the CDR3: TGTGCCAGCAGTGAGGAACTAGCATTTATTTCGGGCAATGAGCAGTTCTTC. It encodes CASSEELAFISGNEQFF.